This T cell receptor beta chain was captured by sequencing in a study of Graves' ophthalmopathy and Graves' hyperthyroidism. Certain patients were not enrolled. These were patients with other autoimmune diseases, uncontrolled infections, pregnancy or lactation. PBMCs were isolated by Ficoll-Paque density gradient centrifugation, using over 9.5 ml of fresh peripheral blood as the starting material. The authors amplified TCR beta CDR3 regions, and they did so from RNA transcripts for repertoire sequencing. Second-round multiplex PCR came after first-round RT-PCR with HTBI primers. TCRdb used MiXCR to reprocess the multiplex PCR reads, holding one entry per CDR3 protein. The table has about 500,000 distinct CDR3 sequences, around an eighth seen once. J was trimmed by 2 bases and V by 6 bases; bases with no gene match: 6. Germline loops: CDR1 MNHEY, CDR2 SMNVEV (reference sequence). This CDR3 has 15 amino acids.

This receptor was obtained from a young woman with Graves' ophthalmopathy. Source material: blood. The chain links TRBV27 to TRBJ1-2, with TRBD1 identical over 10 bases. CDR3: CASSSGTGENYGYTF. The CDR3 DNA reads TGTGCCAGCAGCTCGGGGACAGGGGAAAACTATGGCTACACCTTC.